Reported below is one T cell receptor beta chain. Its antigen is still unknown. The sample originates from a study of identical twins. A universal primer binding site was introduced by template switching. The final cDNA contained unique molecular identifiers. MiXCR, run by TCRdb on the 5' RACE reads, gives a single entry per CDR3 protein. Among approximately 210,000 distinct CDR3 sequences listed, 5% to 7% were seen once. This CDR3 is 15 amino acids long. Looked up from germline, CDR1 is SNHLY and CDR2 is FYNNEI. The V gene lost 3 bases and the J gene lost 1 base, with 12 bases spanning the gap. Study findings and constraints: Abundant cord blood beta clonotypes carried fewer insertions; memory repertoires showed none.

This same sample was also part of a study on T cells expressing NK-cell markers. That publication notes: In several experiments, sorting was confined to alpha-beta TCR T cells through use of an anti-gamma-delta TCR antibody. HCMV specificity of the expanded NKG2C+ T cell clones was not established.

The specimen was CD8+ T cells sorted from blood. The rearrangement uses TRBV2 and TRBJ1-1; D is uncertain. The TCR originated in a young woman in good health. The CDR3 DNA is TGTGCCAGCAGTGAGTCGCCCGACGAGAACACTGAAGCTTTCTTT. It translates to CASSESPDENTEAFF.